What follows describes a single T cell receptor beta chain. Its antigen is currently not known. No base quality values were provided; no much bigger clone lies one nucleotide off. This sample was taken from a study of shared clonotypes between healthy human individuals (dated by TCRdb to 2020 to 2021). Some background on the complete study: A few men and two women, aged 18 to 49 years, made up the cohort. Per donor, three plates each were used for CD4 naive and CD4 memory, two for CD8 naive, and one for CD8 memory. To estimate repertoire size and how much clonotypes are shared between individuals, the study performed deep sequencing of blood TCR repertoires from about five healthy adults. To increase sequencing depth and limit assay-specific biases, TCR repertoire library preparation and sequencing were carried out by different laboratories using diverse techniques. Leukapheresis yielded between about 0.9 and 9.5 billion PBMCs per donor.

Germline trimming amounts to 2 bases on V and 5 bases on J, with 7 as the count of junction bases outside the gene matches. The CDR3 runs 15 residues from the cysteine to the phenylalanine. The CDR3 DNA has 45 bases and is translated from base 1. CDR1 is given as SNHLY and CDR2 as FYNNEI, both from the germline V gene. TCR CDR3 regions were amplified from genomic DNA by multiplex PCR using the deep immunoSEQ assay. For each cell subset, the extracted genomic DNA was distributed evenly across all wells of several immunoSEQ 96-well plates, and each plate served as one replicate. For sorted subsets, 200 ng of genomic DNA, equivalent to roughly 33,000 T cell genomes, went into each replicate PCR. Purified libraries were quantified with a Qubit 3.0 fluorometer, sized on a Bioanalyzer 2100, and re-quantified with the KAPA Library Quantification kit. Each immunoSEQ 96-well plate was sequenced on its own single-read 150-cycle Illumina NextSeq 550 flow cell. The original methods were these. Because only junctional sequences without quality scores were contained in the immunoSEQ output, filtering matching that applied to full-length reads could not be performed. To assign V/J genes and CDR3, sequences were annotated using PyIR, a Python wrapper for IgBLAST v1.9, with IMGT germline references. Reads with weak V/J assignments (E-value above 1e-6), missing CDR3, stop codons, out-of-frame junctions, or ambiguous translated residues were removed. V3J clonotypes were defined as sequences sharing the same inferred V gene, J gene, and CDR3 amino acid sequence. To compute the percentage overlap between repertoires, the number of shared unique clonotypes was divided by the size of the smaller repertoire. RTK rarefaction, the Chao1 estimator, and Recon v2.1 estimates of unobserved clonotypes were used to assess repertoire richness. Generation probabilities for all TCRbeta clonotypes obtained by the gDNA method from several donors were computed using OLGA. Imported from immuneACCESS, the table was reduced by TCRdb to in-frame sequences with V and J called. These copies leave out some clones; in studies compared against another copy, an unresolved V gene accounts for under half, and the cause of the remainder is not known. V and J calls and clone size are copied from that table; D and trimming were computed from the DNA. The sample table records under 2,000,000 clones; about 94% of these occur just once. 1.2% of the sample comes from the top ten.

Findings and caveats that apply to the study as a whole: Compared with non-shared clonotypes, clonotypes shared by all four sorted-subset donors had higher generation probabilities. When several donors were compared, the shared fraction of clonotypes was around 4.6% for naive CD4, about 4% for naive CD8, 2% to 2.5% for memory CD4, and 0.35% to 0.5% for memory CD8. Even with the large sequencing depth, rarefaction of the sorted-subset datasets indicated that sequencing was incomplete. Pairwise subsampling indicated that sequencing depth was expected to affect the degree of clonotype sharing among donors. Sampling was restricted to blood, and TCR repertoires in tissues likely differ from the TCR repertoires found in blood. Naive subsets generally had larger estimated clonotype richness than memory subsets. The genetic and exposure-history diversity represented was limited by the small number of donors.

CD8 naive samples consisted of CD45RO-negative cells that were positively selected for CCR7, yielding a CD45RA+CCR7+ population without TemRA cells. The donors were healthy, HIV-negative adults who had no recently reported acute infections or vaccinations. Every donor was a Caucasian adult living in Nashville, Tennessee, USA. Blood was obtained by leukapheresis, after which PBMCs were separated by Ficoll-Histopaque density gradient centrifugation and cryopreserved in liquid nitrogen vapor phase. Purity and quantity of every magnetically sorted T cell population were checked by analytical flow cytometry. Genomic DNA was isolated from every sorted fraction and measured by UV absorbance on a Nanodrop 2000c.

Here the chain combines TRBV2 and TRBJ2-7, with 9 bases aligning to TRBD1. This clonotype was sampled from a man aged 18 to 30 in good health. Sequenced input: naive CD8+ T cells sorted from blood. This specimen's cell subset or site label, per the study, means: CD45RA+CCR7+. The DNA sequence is TGTGCCAGCAGTGAACACAGGGGGCTCGGAAACGAGCAGTACTTC. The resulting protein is CASSEHRGLGNEQYF.